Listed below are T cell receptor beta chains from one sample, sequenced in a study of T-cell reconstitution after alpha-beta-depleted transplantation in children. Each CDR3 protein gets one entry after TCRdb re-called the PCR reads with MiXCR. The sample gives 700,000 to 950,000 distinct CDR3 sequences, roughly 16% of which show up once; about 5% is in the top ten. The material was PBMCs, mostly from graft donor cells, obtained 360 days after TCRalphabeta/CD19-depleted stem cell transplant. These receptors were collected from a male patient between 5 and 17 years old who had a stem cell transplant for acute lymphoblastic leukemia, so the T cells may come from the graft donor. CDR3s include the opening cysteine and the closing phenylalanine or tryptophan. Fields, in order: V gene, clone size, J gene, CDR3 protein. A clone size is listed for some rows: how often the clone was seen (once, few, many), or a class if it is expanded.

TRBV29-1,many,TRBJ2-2,CSVEGRLNTGELFF
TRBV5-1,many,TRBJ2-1,CASSFPSGRANEQFF
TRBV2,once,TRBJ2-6,CTSSPRRIGAPGANVLTF
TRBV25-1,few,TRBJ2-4,CASSTGGQLKNIQYF
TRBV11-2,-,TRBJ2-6,CASSFYPSRGSSGANVLTF
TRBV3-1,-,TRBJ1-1,CASSQRTGNRAFF
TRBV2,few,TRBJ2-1,CASKPLRTSRENNEQFF
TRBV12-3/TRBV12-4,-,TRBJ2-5,CASARREIQETQYF
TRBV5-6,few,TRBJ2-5,CASSFFGRGASQETQYF
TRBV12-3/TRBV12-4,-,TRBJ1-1,CASTLGQGLFTEAFF
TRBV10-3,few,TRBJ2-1,CAIKRTAGDNEQFF
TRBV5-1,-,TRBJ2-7,CASRSGLAGAYEQYF
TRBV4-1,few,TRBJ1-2,CASSQDGARNYGYTF
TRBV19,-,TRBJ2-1,CASSPRLWSSYNEQFF
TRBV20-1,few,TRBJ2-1,CSARDRQHSYNEQFF
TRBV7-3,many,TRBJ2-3,CASSSRSSTDTQYF
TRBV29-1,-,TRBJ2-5,CSVDHYRGQETQYF
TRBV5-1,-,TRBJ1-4,CASSGDFEKLFF
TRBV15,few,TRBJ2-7,CATSRTGTGSYEQYF
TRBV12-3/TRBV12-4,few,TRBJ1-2,CASSPASLGRTRGYTF
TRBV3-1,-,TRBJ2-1,CASSPWTRTEGNEQFF
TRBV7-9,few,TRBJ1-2,CASSVREGRAF
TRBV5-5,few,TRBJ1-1,CASSFQVALNTEAFF
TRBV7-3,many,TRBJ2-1,CASSPPGQRVFF
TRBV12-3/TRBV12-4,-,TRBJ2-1,CASIQGMGSYNEQFF
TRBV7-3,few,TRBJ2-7,CASSKTSGALSYEQYF
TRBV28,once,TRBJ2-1,CASSFDSPGLAKNEQFF
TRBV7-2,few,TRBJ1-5,CASSLYGGRGSNQPQHF
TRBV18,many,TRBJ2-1,CATRGTGAVNEQFF
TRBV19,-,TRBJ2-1,CASSISTGGNEQFF
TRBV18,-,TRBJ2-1,CASSPGVGRSSSYNEQFF
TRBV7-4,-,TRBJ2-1,CASSPQGGTGYNEQFF
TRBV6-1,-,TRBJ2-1,CASRELALNSYNEQFF
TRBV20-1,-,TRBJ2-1,CSARDAAGGGSYNEQFF
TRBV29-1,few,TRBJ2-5,CSGTDNRWPQETQYF
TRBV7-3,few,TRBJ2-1,CASSSYGAPADEQFF
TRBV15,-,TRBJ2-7,CATSRDFGEQYF
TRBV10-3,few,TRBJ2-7,CAIRGQVSSYEQYF
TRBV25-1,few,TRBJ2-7,CASSEYRGKGLRGYEQYF